These 2 T cell receptor beta chains share one sample of origin, sequenced in a study of T cells in Graves' hyperthyroidism and ophthalmopathy. There were TCR beta CDR3 regions amplified from RNA transcripts. First-round RT-PCR of the TCR CDR3 relied on the HTBI primer set. TCRdb ran MiXCR on the multiplex PCR reads and lists one entry per CDR3 protein. The sample has just over 550,000 distinct CDR3 sequences, around 42% seen once. The sequenced sample was peripheral blood or thyroid tissue (not recorded which). These receptors all stem from a woman under 30 with Graves' hyperthyroidism.

As regards this clonotype: Being one base from a much bigger clone, this may be a read error. J is TRBJ1-5 and V is TRBV24-1; D uncertain. CDR1 KGHDR and CDR2 SFDVKD come from the germline V gene. The CDR3 runs to 12 residues. In DNA form, the CDR3 reads TGTGCCCCCAGTGATTTCGGGGAGCCCCAGCATTTT. This translates into CAPSDFGEPQHF.

Only one count was recorded for this clonotype. The chain uses TRBV7-9 and TRBJ2-2, with 7 bases lining up with TRBD1. Unmatched junction bases numbered 8, after V lost 3 bases and J lost 7 bases. Germline V gives CDR1 SEHNR, CDR2 FQNEAQ (reference sequence). The CDR3 loop spans 15 amino acids. CDR3 sequence: CASSFRQGVSGELFF. CDR3 nucleotide sequence: TGTGCCAGCAGCTTCCGACAGGGAGTTAGCGGGGAGCTGTTTTTT.